This entry concerns a single TCR beta chain. Its antigen remains unknown. This entry comes from a study of T cells after yellow fever vaccination. The wider study: Libraries from low-cell-number fractions were prepared with the SMART-Seq v4 Ultra Low Input RNA kit.

5'RACE template switching generated TCR cDNA, adding a universal primer site and UMIs. TCRdb recomputed calls from the 5' RACE reads with MiXCR, one row per CDR3 protein. This table holds around 350,000 distinct CDR3 sequences, 11% found once. Study outcomes and limitations: The study noted that FACS-sorted repertoires could contain abundant clonotypes contaminating from the bulk population.

The CDR3 sequence is 15 residues long. CDR1 and CDR2 (germline): SEHNR, FQNEAQ (reference sequence). V lost 0 bases to trimming and J lost 10 bases; unmatched junction nucleotides: 9. The V gene is TRBV7-9, the J gene TRBJ2-1; TRBD1 matches at 7 bases. The sequence was obtained from a man younger than 35 who received the YFV17D yellow fever vaccine. This material consisted of PBMCs, taken on the day of the first yellow fever vaccination. CDR3 nucleotide sequence: TGTGCCAGCAGCTTAGCAGGGGGCCCCCTCAGGGAGCAGTTCTTC. Translating it yields CASSLAGGPLREQFF.